What follows describes a single T cell receptor (beta chain). Its antigen is unidentified. This sample was taken from a study of T cell responses to AZD1222 COVID-19 vaccine. Clones were sequenced by immunoSEQ multiplex PCR, and TCRdb holds only the in-frame ones, with some missing. The top ten clones hold over 2.5% of a sample with some 120,000 clones, more than 85% of them seen once. V lost 5 bases and J 6 bases, leaving 16 bases between the germline ends. Per germline, CDR1 SQVTM and CDR2 ANQGSEA. The CDR3 is 13 amino acids. Study-level results: Donors were chiefly white British, with a greater number of females, and clonal diversity was perhaps underestimated. Targeting of unmutated variant regions was reportedly seen in nearly half of spike-specific TCRs.

The rearrangement links TRBV29-1 to TRBJ1-2; no clear D. The TCR was taken from an adult in good health. Sequenced here: peripheral blood, sampled on day 0 of AZD1222 vaccination. CDR3 bases: TGCAGCGTTATTGGGAGCGGCCGGGATGGCTACACCTTC. Translating it yields CSVIGSGRDGYTF.